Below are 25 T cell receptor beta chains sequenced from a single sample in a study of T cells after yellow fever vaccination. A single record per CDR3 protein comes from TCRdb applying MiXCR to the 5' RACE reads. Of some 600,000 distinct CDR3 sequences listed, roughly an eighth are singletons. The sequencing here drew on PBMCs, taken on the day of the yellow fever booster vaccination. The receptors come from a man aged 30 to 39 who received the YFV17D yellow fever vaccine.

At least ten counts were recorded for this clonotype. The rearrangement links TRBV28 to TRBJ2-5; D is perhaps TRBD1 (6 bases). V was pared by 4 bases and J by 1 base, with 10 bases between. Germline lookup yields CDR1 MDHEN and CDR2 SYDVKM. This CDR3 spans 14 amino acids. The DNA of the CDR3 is TGTGCCAGCAGTTCCTTAGGGGGCCAAGAGACCCAGTACTTC. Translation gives CASSSLGGQETQYF.

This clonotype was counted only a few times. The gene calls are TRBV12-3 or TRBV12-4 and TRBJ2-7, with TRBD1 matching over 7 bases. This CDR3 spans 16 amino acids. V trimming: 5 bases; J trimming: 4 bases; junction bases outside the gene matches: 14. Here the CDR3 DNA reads TGTGCCAGCAGTCTTAGGGTCCGGGACAGAGCATACGAGCAGTACTTC. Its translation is CASSLRVRDRAYEQYF.

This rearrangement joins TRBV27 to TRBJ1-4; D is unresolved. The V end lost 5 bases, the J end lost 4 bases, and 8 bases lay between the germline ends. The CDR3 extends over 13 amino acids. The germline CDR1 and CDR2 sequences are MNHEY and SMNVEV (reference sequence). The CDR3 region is CASSGQFNEKLFF. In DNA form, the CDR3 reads TGTGCCAGCAGTGGGCAGTTTAATGAAAAACTGTTTTTT.

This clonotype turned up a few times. The CDR3 is CASSQDSGYGEKLFF. For the CDR3, the DNA is TGCGCCAGCAGCCAAGATTCGGGTTACGGTGAAAAACTGTTTTTT. This chain links TRBV4-3 with TRBJ1-4; D not certain. CDR1 is LGHNA, CDR2 YSLEER, per germline. Trimming shortened V by 0 bases and J by 7 bases, and 12 bases separated the two germline ends. This CDR3 comprises 15 residues.

The CDR3 DNA reads TGCGCCAGCAGCTTGGGGGACAGGACTGGTGGCTACGAGCAGTACTTC. It is translated as CASSLGDRTGGYEQYF. V usage is TRBV5-1 and J usage is TRBJ2-7; 8 positions agree with TRBD1. V dropped 0 bases and J dropped 3; count of bases not matched to a gene: 8. The germline gives CDR1 SGHRS, CDR2 YFSETQ. CDR3 length: 16 residues.

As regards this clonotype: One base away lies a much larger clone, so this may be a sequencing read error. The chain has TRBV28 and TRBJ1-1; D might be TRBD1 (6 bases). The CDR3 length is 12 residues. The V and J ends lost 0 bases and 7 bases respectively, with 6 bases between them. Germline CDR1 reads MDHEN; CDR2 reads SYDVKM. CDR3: CASSLWDSEAFF. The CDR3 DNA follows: TGTGCCAGCAGTTTATGGGACAGTGAAGCTTTCTTT. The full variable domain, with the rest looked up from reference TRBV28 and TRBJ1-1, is DVKVTQSSRYLVKRTGEKVFLECVQDMDHENMFWYRQDPGLGLRLIYFSYDVKMKEKGDIPEGYSVSREKKERFSLILESASTNQTSMYLCASSLWDSEAFFGQGTRLTVV.

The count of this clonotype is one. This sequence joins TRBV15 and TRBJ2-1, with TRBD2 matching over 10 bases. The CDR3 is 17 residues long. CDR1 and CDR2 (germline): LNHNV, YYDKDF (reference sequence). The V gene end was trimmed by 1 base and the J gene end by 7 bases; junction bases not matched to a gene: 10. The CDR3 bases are TGTGCCACCAGCAGAGTCCCAGCGGGAGGGTTTTATAATGAGCAGTTCTTC. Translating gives CATSRVPAGGFYNEQFF.

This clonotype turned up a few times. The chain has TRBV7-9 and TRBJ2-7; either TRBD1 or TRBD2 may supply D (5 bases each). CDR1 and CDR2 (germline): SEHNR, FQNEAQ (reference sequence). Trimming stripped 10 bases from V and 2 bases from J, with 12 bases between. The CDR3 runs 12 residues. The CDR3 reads CATARGAYEQYF. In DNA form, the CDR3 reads TGTGCCACGGCAAGGGGAGCCTACGAGCAGTACTTC.

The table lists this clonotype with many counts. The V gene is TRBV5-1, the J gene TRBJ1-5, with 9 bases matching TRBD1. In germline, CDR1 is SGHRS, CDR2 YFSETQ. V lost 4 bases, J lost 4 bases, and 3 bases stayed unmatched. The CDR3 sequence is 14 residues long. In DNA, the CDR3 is TGCGCCAGCAGCCCCGGACAGGGGAATCAGCCCCAGCATTTT. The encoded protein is CASSPGQGNQPQHF.

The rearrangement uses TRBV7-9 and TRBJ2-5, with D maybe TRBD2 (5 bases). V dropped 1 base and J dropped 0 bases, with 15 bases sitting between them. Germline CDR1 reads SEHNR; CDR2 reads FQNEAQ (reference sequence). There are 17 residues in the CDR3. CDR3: CASSLGGGEWYQETQYF. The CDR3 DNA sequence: TGTGCCAGCAGCTTAGGAGGAGGAGAATGGTACCAAGAGACCCAGTACTTC.

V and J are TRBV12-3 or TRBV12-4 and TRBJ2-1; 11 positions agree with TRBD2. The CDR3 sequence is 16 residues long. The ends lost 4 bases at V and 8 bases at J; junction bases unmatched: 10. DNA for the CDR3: TGTGCCAGCAGTTCCAGACTAGCGGGACGAGTGGATGAGCAGTTCTTC. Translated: CASSSRLAGRVDEQFF.

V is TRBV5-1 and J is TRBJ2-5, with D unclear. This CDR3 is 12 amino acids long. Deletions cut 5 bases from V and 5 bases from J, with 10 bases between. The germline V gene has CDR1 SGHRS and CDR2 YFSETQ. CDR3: CASRSELETQYF. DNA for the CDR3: TGCGCCAGCAGGTCAGAGCTGGAGACCCAGTACTTC.

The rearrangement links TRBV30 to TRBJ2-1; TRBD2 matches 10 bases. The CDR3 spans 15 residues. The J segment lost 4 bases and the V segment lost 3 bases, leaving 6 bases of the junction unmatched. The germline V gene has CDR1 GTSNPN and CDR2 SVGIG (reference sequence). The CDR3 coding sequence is TGTGCCTGGAGCCTACTAGCGGGATTGTACAATGAGCAGTTCTTC. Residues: CAWSLLAGLYNEQFF.

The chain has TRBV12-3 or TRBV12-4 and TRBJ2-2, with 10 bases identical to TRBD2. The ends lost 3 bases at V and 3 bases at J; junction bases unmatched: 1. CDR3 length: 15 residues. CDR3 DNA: TGTGCCAGCAGTTTCGGACTAGCGGACACCGGGGAGCTGTTTTTT. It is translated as CASSFGLADTGELFF.

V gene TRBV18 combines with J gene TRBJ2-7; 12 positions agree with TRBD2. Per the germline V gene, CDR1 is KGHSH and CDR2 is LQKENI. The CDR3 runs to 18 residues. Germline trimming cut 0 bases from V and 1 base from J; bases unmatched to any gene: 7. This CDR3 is CASSPPKTSGSFSYEQYF. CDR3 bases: TGTGCCAGCTCACCACCGAAGACTAGCGGGAGTTTTTCCTACGAGCAGTACTTC.

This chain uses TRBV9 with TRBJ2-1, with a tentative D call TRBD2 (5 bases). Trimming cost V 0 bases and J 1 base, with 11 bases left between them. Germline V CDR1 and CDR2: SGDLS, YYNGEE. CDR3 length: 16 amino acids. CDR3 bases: TGTGCCAGCAGCGTAGAAGGAGCGGCATCCTACAATGAGCAGTTCTTC. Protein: CASSVEGAASYNEQFF.

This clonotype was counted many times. The CDR3 loop is CASSLVGDRVTYNEQFF. CDR3 DNA sequence: TGTGCCAGCAGCTTGGTGGGAGACAGGGTCACCTACAATGAGCAGTTCTTC. The chain couples TRBV5-6 to TRBJ2-1, with 7 positions matching TRBD1. Germline V gives CDR1 SGHDT, CDR2 YYEEEE. CDR3 size: 17 residues. J lost 2 bases, V lost 0 bases, and 8 bases had no gene match.

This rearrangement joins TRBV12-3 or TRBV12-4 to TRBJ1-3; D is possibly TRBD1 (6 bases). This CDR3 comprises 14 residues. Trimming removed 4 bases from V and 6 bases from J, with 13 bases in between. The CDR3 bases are TGTGCCAGCAGTTCACCGGGACACGAAAACACCATATATTTT. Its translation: CASSSPGHENTIYF.

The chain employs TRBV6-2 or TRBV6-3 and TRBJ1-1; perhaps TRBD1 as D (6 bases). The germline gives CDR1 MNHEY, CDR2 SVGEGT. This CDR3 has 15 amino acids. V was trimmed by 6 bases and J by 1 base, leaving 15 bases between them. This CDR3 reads CASSSTGSRNTEAFF. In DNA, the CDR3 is TGTGCCAGCAGCTCGACAGGATCCCGGAACACTGAAGCTTTCTTT.

CDR3 region: CASSPAGLGNQPQHF. The DNA for the CDR3 is TGTGCCAGCAGCCCCGCTGGTCTTGGCAATCAGCCCCAGCATTTT. This chain uses TRBV12-3 or TRBV12-4 with TRBJ1-5; D gene unclear. Trimming took off 6 bases at V and 2 bases at J, with 14 bases between the two ends. The CDR3 is made up of 15 amino acids.

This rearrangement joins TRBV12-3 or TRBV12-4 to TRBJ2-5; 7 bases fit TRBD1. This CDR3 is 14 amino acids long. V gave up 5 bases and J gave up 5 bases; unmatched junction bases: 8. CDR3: CASSPGQNGETQYF. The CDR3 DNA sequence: TGTGCCAGCAGTCCGGGACAGAACGGCGAGACCCAGTACTTC.

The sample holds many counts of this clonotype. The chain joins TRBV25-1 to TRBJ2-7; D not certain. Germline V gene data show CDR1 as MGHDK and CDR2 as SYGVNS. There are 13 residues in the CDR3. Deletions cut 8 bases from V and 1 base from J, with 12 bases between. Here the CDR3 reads CASRSGASYEQYF. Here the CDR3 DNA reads TGTGCCAGCCGGAGTGGAGCTTCCTACGAGCAGTACTTC.

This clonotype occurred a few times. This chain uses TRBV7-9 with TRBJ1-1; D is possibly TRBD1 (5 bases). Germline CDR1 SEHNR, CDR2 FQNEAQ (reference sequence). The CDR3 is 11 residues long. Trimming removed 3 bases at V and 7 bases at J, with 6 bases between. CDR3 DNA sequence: TGTGCCAGCAGCTTGACAGTTGAAGCTTTCTTT. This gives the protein CASSLTVEAFF.

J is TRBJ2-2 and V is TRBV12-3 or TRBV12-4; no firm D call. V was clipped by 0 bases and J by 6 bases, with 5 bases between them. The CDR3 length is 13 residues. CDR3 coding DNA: TGTGCCAGCAGTTTAGCCATACCCGGGGAGCTGTTTTTT. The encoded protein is CASSLAIPGELFF.

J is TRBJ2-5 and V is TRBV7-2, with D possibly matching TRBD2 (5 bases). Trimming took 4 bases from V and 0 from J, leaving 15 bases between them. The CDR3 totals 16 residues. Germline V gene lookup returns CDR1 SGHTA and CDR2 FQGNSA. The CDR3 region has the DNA TGTGCCAGCAGCTCCGAGGGTGTGGGGTACCAAGAGACCCAGTACTTC. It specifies CASSSEGVGYQETQYF.